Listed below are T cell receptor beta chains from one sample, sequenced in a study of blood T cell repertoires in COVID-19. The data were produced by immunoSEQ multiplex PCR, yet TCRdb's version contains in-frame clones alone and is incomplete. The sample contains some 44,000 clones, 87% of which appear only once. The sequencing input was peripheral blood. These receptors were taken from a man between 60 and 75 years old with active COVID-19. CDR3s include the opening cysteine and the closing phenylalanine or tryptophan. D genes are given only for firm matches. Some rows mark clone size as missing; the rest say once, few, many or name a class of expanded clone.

TGTGCCAGCAGCCTGTCGCCACAGGGCCCCGGGTATGCCAATCAGCCCCAGCATTTT | CASSLSPQGPGYANQPQHF | TRBJ1-5 | few | TRBV6-2/TRBV6-3 | NA
TGTGCCAGCAGTTTTAGGGGGACAAACTCCTACGAGCAGTACTTC | CASSFRGTNSYEQYF | TRBJ2-7 | NA | TRBV28 | NA
TGCGCCAGCAGCCCCGGGTCCGCCACTAACTATGGCTACACCTTC | CASSPGSATNYGYTF | TRBJ1-2 | once | TRBV4-1 | NA
TGTGCCAGCAGCCCCCCCGGGGGTATCCTATATGGCTACACCTTC | CASSPPGGILYGYTF | TRBJ1-2 | NA | TRBV5-6 | NA
TGTGCCAGCAGCGTAGGAGTACCCACAGATACGCAGTATTTT | CASSVGVPTDTQYF | TRBJ2-3 | NA | TRBV9 | NA
TGTGCCAGCAGCCAGACTGGGAGAAGTCCGCAGTATTTT | CASSQTGRSPQYF | TRBJ2-3 | NA | TRBV28 | NA
TGTGCCACCAGTCTAGCGGGACTAACAGATACGCAGTATTTT | CATSLAGLTDTQYF | TRBJ2-3 | NA | TRBV24-1 | TRBD2
TGTGCCAGCAGCTCCGGACTAGCGGGAGAGACCCAGTACTTC | CASSSGLAGETQYF | TRBJ2-5 | NA | TRBV7-2 | TRBD2
TGTGCCAGCAGGTTGGGACTAGCGAGCACAGATACGCAGTATTTT | CASRLGLASTDTQYF | TRBJ2-3 | NA | TRBV5-6 | TRBD2
TGCGCCAGCAGCCAAGGTAGCGGCGACAATGAGCAGTTCTTC | CASSQGSGDNEQFF | TRBJ2-1 | NA | TRBV4-1 | NA
TGCAGCGTTGGGACAGGGGCTGAAGCTTTCTTT | CSVGTGAEAFF | TRBJ1-1 | NA | TRBV29-1 | TRBD1
TGTGCCACCAGGGCAGGGGGCGCGGGGAACACTGAAGCTTTCTTT | CATRAGGAGNTEAFF | TRBJ1-1 | NA | TRBV15 | TRBD1
TGTGCCAGCAGTTTATTCCCCTTGAGGGCTGGCTATGGCTACACCTTC | CASSLFPLRAGYGYTF | TRBJ1-2 | NA | TRBV27 | NA
TGTGCCAGCGGGACTAGCGGCACAGATACGCAGTATTTT | CASGTSGTDTQYF | TRBJ2-3 | NA | TRBV6-5 | TRBD2
TGTGCCAGCAGCTTCGGGCAGGGGAATTCACCCCTCCACTTT | CASSFGQGNSPLHF | TRBJ1-6 | NA | TRBV5-4 | NA
TGTGCCAGCAGCCAAGAGCATTGGAGCGAGACCCAGTACTTC | CASSQEHWSETQYF | TRBJ2-5 | NA | TRBV3-1/TRBV3-2 | NA
TGTGCTAGCAGCTTGATACAGGGGTCCGAGCAGTACTTC | CASSLIQGSEQYF | TRBJ2-7 | NA | TRBV7-7 | TRBD1
TGTGCCAGCAGCACGGAGACTAGCGGGAGGAGCAATGAGCAGTTCTTC | CASSTETSGRSNEQFF | TRBJ2-1 | once | TRBV5-4 | TRBD2
TGTGCCAGCAGCTCAAACCCTTGGGGGGAGGTCTCCTACAATGAGCAGTTCTTC | CASSSNPWGEVSYNEQFF | TRBJ2-1 | medium-sized | TRBV7-8 | NA
TGTGCCAGTAGGCCGTCCGGGACAGGGCTGGAGTGGAGACAGCCCCAGCATTTT | CASRPSGTGLEWRQPQHF | TRBJ1-5 | NA | TRBV19 | TRBD1
TGCGCCAGCAGCTTGTCGGCGGCGGATGGTACTGAAGCTTTCTTT | CASSLSAADGTEAFF | TRBJ1-1 | once | TRBV5-1 | NA
TGTGCCAGCAGATCCGGACTAGCGGGGACAGATACGCAGTATTTT | CASRSGLAGTDTQYF | TRBJ2-3 | NA | TRBV6-5 | TRBD2
TGTGCCAGTAGTCGACTAGCGGGGGGCTCATATAACACCGGGGAGCTGTTTTTT | CASSRLAGGSYNTGELFF | TRBJ2-2 | NA | TRBV19 | TRBD2
TGTGCCAGCAGCTTAGCAGCTAACTCCTACGAGCAGTACTTC | CASSLAANSYEQYF | TRBJ2-7 | NA | TRBV7-2 | NA
TGTGCCAGTAGTATAGATTTCGGGGTAACCGGGGAGCTGTTTTTT | CASSIDFGVTGELFF | TRBJ2-2 | NA | TRBV19 | NA
TGCAGTGCTAGTTCGCTAGCGGGGAACACCGGGGAGCTGTTTTTT | CSASSLAGNTGELFF | TRBJ2-2 | once | TRBV20-1 | TRBD2
TGTGCCAGTAGTATAGAGGGGGGAAAGAACACTGAAGCTTTCTTT | CASSIEGGKNTEAFF | TRBJ1-1 | NA | TRBV19 | NA
TGCGCCAGCAGCCAAGATCTGAGCCCCTACGAGCAGTACTTC | CASSQDLSPYEQYF | TRBJ2-7 | NA | TRBV4-1 | NA
TGCGCCAGCAGTGACCAGGAGGGTCTAGGGTACAATGAGCAGTTCTTC | CASSDQEGLGYNEQFF | TRBJ2-1 | NA | TRBV10-1 | NA
TGTGCCAGCAGGGAATTAGCGGGAGGGCCCAAGACCCAGTACTTC | CASRELAGGPKTQYF | TRBJ2-5 | few | TRBV2 | TRBD2
TGTGCCAGCAGTGAGGACGGAGGGGGCAATCAGCCCCAGCATTTT | CASSEDGGGNQPQHF | TRBJ1-5 | NA | TRBV2 | NA
TGTGCCAGCACCCAGTCCAGTGCGGGCGATACGCAGTATTTT | CASTQSSAGDTQYF | TRBJ2-3 | NA | TRBV7-9 | NA
TGTGCCAGCAGCCTCCAGAATGGGCAGGGGGTCATCTACGAGCAGTACTTC | CASSLQNGQGVIYEQYF | TRBJ2-7 | NA | TRBV7-8 | TRBD1
TGTGCCAGCAGCTCAGGGTTTATGACACTGAAGAACTTCTTT | CASSSGFMTLKNFF | TRBJ1-1 | NA | TRBV5-6 | NA
TGTGCCAGCAGTTACAGGGGAGGGGGTAATGAAAAACTGTTTTTT | CASSYRGGGNEKLFF | TRBJ1-4 | NA | TRBV6-6 | NA
TGTGCCAGCAGTTTATTGGGCGGGGTGGCCAAAAACATTCAGTACTTC | CASSLLGGVAKNIQYF | TRBJ2-4 | NA | TRBV28 | NA
TGCAGCGTTACGTCAACAGGGGGCGTCAGCACAGATACGCAGTATTTT | CSVTSTGGVSTDTQYF | TRBJ2-3 | NA | TRBV29-1 | TRBD1
TGTGCCAGCATCGGTGGGACAGGGATTCATCCGTACTTC | CASIGGTGIHPYF | TRBJ2-7 | NA | TRBV6-5 | TRBD1
TGTGCCACCAGTGATTTAGGGACTCTCGCGCAGTATTTT | CATSDLGTLAQYF | TRBJ2-3 | NA | TRBV24-1 | NA
TGTGCCATCAGGACAGGGGAGAACACTGAAGCTTTCTTT | CAIRTGENTEAFF | TRBJ1-1 | NA | TRBV10-3 | TRBD1
TGCGCCAGCAGCTTAACCGGGACAAGCTACGAGCAGTACTTC | CASSLTGTSYEQYF | TRBJ2-7 | once | TRBV5-1 | NA
TGCGCCAGCACCGATGAGCGGGGGGGCACAGATACGCAGTATTTT | CASTDERGGTDTQYF | TRBJ2-3 | NA | TRBV5-1 | TRBD2
TGTGCCACCCTCCGGCAACAGGAAGCTTTCTTT | CATLRQQEAFF | TRBJ1-1 | NA | TRBV28 | NA
TGTGCCAGCAGCCCCCTCGAGGGAGTCACGCAGTATTTT | CASSPLEGVTQYF | TRBJ2-3 | NA | TRBV3-1/TRBV3-2 | NA
TGTGCCAGCAGCCGTATCGGGACAGGCTCTGAGCAGTTCTTC | CASSRIGTGSEQFF | TRBJ2-1 | NA | TRBV27 | TRBD1
TGTGCCAGCAGCTTATGGGGACAGGGGATCGGGGAGCTGTTTTTT | CASSLWGQGIGELFF | TRBJ2-2 | NA | TRBV7-6 | TRBD1
TGTGCCAGCTCCGGATCAACAGGGGGATGGAATGAGCAGTTCTTC | CASSGSTGGWNEQFF | TRBJ2-1 | NA | TRBV18 | TRBD1
TGTGCCAGCAGCGGCCGGGAGCTTGGAAACACCATATATTTT | CASSGRELGNTIYF | TRBJ1-3 | few | TRBV3-1/TRBV3-2 | NA
TGTGCCAGCAGCCAAGAATCCAAGCGCCCAGCCTACGAGCAGTACTTC | CASSQESKRPAYEQYF | TRBJ2-7 | NA | TRBV4-2 | NA
TGTGCCAGCAGGGCAGGGTATCGTGGGGCCAACGTCCTGACTTTC | CASRAGYRGANVLTF | TRBJ2-6 | once | TRBV5-6 | NA
TGCAGTGCTAGTAGCGGCAGCTCCTACGAGCAGTACTTC | CSASSGSSYEQYF | TRBJ2-7 | NA | TRBV20-1 | NA
TGCGCCAGCAGCCAGGCCGGGACAGGGGTGGGCGGGGAGCTGTTTTTT | CASSQAGTGVGGELFF | TRBJ2-2 | NA | TRBV4-1 | TRBD1
TGTGCCACCAGCAGGGACAGGGTGGGAGAAAAACTGTTTTTT | CATSRDRVGEKLFF | TRBJ1-4 | NA | TRBV15 | TRBD1